A selection of T cell receptor beta chains follows, all from one sample in a study of cytomegalovirus exposure and HLA in healthy donors. Sequencing was performed with immunoSEQ multiplex PCR; in TCRdb, only in-frame clones are kept and a portion is missing. The sample lists about 160,000 clones, around 85% occurring once. The sequencing input was PBMCs. Receptor source: a boy aged 2 to 10 in good health and CMV-seronegative. The CDR3 runs from the conserved cysteine through the conserved F or W. A D gene is named only where the DNA matches it firmly. Not all rows give a size; the values are once, few, many and, for expanded clones, a class.

J gene,D gene,V gene,clone size,CDR3 DNA,CDR3 protein
TRBJ2-7,TRBD1,TRBV11-2,.,TGTGCCAGCCTGCGGGCAGGGGGCTACGAGCAGTACTTC,CASLRAGGYEQYF
TRBJ2-1,.,TRBV2,.,TGTGCCAGCCAGGGGTACAATGAGCAGTTCTTC,CASQGYNEQFF
TRBJ2-7,.,TRBV18,.,TGTGCCAGCTCGGGGACTCCTACCTACGAGCAGTACTTC,CASSGTPTYEQYF
TRBJ1-5,TRBD1,TRBV6-1,.,TGTGCCAGCATGCGGACAGGGATCAATCAGCCCCAGCATTTT,CASMRTGINQPQHF
TRBJ1-5,TRBD1,TRBV19,.,TGTGCCAGTAAGGGGACAGGGGGAGGTCAGCCCCAGCATTTT,CASKGTGGGQPQHF
TRBJ2-2,TRBD1,TRBV5-4,.,TGTGCCAGCAGCTCGACAGGGTTGAGGGACACCGGGGAGCTGTTTTTT,CASSSTGLRDTGELFF
TRBJ2-7,TRBD1,TRBV28,few,TGTGCCAGCAGTCCTAGGGACAGCACCTACGAGCAGTACTTC,CASSPRDSTYEQYF
TRBJ1-4,TRBD1,TRBV2,.,TGTGCCAGCAGTTACGCCACCGGACAGGGAGGAAAACTGTTTTTT,CASSYATGQGGKLFF
TRBJ2-1,.,TRBV2,.,TGTGCCAGCAGTGAAACCCGAGGGCCATACAATGAGCAGTTCTTC,CASSETRGPYNEQFF
TRBJ1-2,TRBD1,TRBV30,.,TGTGCCTGGAGGAACAGGGGACGGGGCTTGGGGGGCTACACCTTC,CAWRNRGRGLGGYTF
TRBJ1-2,TRBD1,TRBV5-5,.,TGTGCCAGCAGCTATGGGACAGTCAACTATGGCTACACCTTC,CASSYGTVNYGYTF
TRBJ2-2,TRBD2,TRBV7-8,.,TGTGCCAGCAGCTTATTTAACTATGTAGCGGGAGGTGCCGGGGAGCTGTTTTTT,CASSLFNYVAGGAGELFF
TRBJ2-5,TRBD1,TRBV6-1,once,TGTGCCAGCAGTGATACGGCAAGACAGGGGACACTGGTGGCCCAGTACTTC,CASSDTARQGTLVAQYF
TRBJ1-3,TRBD1,TRBV14,few,TGTGCCAGCAGCGAGCGACAGGGGTATTCTGGAAACACCATATATTTT,CASSERQGYSGNTIYF
TRBJ1-3,.,TRBV9,.,TGTGCCAGCAGCGTAGGCGCCCCCCTTAACACCATATATTTT,CASSVGAPLNTIYF
TRBJ1-5,TRBD1,TRBV19,.,TGTGCCAGTAGTGTGACCCGGGACAGCGGAGATGGGCCCCAGCATTTT,CASSVTRDSGDGPQHF
TRBJ2-1,TRBD2,TRBV6-1,.,TGTGCCAGCAGTGAAGCGCGGGGGGGCTCCTACAATGAGCAGTTCTTC,CASSEARGGSYNEQFF
TRBJ2-2,.,TRBV6-4,.,TGTGCCAGCAGTGACAGGGGGACCGGGGAGCTGTTTTTT,CASSDRGTGELFF
TRBJ1-1,TRBD1,TRBV6-1,.,TGTGCCAGCAGTGACCAGACAGGGTTTATGAACACTGAAGCTTTCTTT,CASSDQTGFMNTEAFF
TRBJ1-2,.,TRBV6-5,.,TGTGCCAGCAGTTATAGCAGGGAACCTAGCTATGGCTACACCTTC,CASSYSREPSYGYTF
TRBJ2-1,TRBD1,TRBV27,.,TGTGCCAGCAGCTCAGGGGGCAATGAGCAGTTCTTC,CASSSGGNEQFF
TRBJ2-2,.,TRBV6-1,.,TGTGCCAGCAGTCAGACCGGGGCGAACACCGGGGAGCTGTTTTTT,CASSQTGANTGELFF
TRBJ1-1,TRBD1,TRBV25-1,.,TGTGCCAGCAGTGCGACAGGGGACACTGAAGCTTTCTTT,CASSATGDTEAFF
TRBJ1-1,.,TRBV11-2,.,TGTGCCAGCAGCCCGACAGCCATGAACACTGAAGCTTTCTTT,CASSPTAMNTEAFF
TRBJ1-2,.,TRBV21-1,.,TGTGCCAGCAGCGCCCGGACAGGGAGGCGGTTAAAATTGGTCTATGGCTACACCTTC,CASSARTGRRLKLVYGYTF
TRBJ1-3,TRBD1,TRBV5-1,.,TGCGCCAGCAGCCCACGGACAGGGGGCGAGATTGGAAACACCATATATTTT,CASSPRTGGEIGNTIYF
TRBJ1-3,.,TRBV4-2,once,TGTGCCAGCAGCCACCAGAGGTTGGACACCATATATTTT,CASSHQRLDTIYF
TRBJ1-3,TRBD1,TRBV5-1,.,TGCGCCAGCAGCATGACAGGGGGCAATTCTGGAAACACCATATATTTT,CASSMTGGNSGNTIYF
TRBJ2-1,TRBD2,TRBV9,.,TGTGCCAGCAGCGTAGCTTTGGCTAGCGGGGGGAATGTGTACAATGAGCAGTTCTTC,CASSVALASGGNVYNEQFF
TRBJ2-5,.,TRBV5-4,.,TGTGCCAGCAGCTTGTGGGGGGAGGCGACCCAGTACTTC,CASSLWGEATQYF
TRBJ1-2,TRBD1,TRBV7-6,once,TGTGCCAGCAGCCCCAGACAGGGATGGGGCTATGGCTACACCTTC,CASSPRQGWGYGYTF
TRBJ1-6,TRBD1,TRBV7-8,once,TGTGCCAGCAGCTCAGTCACAGGGGGAAGGAATTCACCCCTCCACTTT,CASSSVTGGRNSPLHF
TRBJ2-1,TRBD2,TRBV7-2,.,TGTGCCAGCAGCATAAGACTAGCGGTCTCCCTTGGGAATGAGCAGTTCTTC,CASSIRLAVSLGNEQFF
TRBJ2-2,TRBD1,TRBV10-1,.,TGCGCCAGCAGCGCAGGGGGACAGATCACCGGGGAGCTGTTTTTT,CASSAGGQITGELFF
TRBJ1-3,.,TRBV9,.,TGTGCCAGCAGCGCGGGTAGTACGGGACATCTATCTGGAAACACCATATATTTT,CASSAGSTGHLSGNTIYF
TRBJ2-7,.,TRBV5-5,few,TGTGCCAGCAGCTTGGATAGGGCCCAGGGGGGACGGTCCGAGCAGTACTTC,CASSLDRAQGGRSEQYF
TRBJ1-4,.,TRBV28,few,TGTGCCAGCAGTTTATCAGGCCTTGGAGAAAAACTGTTTTTT,CASSLSGLGEKLFF
TRBJ1-6,.,TRBV16,.,TGTGCCAGCAGCCAATCGGAGGCGGGGAATTCACCCCTCCACTTT,CASSQSEAGNSPLHF
TRBJ1-2,TRBD1,TRBV6-6,few,TGTGCCAGCAACGACAGGGGGAACTATGGCTACACCTTC,CASNDRGNYGYTF
TRBJ2-5,.,TRBV10-2,once,TGCGCCAGCAGTGAAGAAAACAGCCAAGAGACCCAGTACTTC,CASSEENSQETQYF
TRBJ2-5,.,TRBV10-3,.,TGTGCCATCAGTGATGGACGGAGGGAAGAGACCCAGTACTTC,CAISDGRREETQYF
TRBJ2-5,.,TRBV14,once,TGTGCCAGCAGCCAAGATTCGTTAGGCCGACTCCGAAGCGAGACCCAGTACTTC,CASSQDSLGRLRSETQYF
TRBJ2-3,TRBD1,TRBV28,.,TGTGCCAGCAGCAACCCCGAAAAGAGGACAGGGGTGAGCACAGATACGCAGTATTTT,CASSNPEKRTGVSTDTQYF
TRBJ2-1,TRBD1,TRBV2,.,TGTGCCAGCAGCCCGGGACAGGGTCTCGATGAGCAGTTCTTC,CASSPGQGLDEQFF
TRBJ1-2,TRBD1,TRBV6-5,.,TGTGCCAGCAGTTTCCTCCGGGACAGGGGGGACTATGGCTACACCTTC,CASSFLRDRGDYGYTF
TRBJ1-2,TRBD1,TRBV19,.,TGTGCCAGTACCGGCCTCCGGGACAGGGAGTTAGCTAACTATGGCTACACCTTC,CASTGLRDRELANYGYTF
TRBJ2-5,TRBD2,TRBV19,.,TGTGCCAGTAGTATCGGACTAGCGGGAGGCGGGGAGACCCAGTACTTC,CASSIGLAGGGETQYF
TRBJ1-6,TRBD1,TRBV5-4,.,TGTGCCAGCAGCTGGACAGGGTATGATTCACCCCTCCACTTT,CASSWTGYDSPLHF
TRBJ2-5,TRBD2,TRBV30,.,TGTGCCTGGAGTGCCACTAGCGGGGGGGCCCGAGAGACCCAGTACTTC,CAWSATSGGARETQYF